This TCR beta chain was documented in a study of control samples from healthy donors and cancer patients. Assay used: immunoSEQ multiplex PCR; TCRdb lists only in-frame clones, some missing. The data show more than 95,000 clones, with roughly 89% seen just once and about 18% held by the top ten. Sample: PBMCs. The TCR was taken from a man aged 60-69 years with lung cancer.

CDR3 in DNA: TGCAGTGCCAAGAACACCGGGGAGCTGTTTTTT. It translates to CSAKNTGELFF. V and J are TRBV20-1 and TRBJ2-2; D is undetermined. Germline CDR1 and CDR2: DFQATT and SNEGSKA (reference sequence). Between the trimmed V and J ends, which lost 6 bases and 1 base, there was a span of 3 bases. The CDR3 consists of 11 residues.